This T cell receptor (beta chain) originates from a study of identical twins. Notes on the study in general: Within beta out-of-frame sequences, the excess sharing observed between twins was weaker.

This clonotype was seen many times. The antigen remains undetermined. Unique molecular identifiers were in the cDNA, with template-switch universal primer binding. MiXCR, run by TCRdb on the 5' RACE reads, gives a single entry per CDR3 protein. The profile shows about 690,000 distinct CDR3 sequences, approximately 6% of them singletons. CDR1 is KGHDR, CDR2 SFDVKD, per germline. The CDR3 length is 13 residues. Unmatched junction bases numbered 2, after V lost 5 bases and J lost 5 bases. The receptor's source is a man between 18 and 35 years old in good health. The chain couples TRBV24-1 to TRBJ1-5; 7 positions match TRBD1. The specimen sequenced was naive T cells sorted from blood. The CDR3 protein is CATSVQGDQPQHF. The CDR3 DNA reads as TGTGCCACCAGTGTTCAGGGGGATCAGCCCCAGCATTTT.